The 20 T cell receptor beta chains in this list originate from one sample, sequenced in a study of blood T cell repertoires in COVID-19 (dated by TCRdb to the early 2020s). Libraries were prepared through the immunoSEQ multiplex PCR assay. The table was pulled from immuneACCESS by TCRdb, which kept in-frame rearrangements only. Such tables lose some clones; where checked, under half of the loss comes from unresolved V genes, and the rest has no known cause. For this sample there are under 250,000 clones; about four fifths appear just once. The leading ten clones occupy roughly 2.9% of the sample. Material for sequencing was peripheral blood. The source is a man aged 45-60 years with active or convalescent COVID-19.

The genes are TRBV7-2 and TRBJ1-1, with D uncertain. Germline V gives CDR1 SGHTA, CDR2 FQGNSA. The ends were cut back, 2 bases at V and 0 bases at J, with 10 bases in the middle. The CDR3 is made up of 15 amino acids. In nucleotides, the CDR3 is TGTGCCAGCAGCTTATTGCCACGGGTGAACACTGAAGCTTTCTTT. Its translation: CASSLLPRVNTEAFF.

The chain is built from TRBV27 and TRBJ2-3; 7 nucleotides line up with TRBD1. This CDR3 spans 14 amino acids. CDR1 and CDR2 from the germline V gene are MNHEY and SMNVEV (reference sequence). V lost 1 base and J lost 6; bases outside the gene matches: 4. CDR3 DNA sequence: TGTGCCAGCAGTTTATATACAGGGGTTGATACGCAGTATTTT. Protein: CASSLYTGVDTQYF.

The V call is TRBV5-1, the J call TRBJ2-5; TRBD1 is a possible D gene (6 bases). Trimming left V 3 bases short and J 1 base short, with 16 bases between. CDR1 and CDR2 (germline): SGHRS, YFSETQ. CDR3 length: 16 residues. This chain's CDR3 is CASSSSPGVGQETQYF. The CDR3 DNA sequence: TGCGCCAGCAGCTCGAGCCCAGGGGTGGGCCAAGAGACCCAGTACTTC.

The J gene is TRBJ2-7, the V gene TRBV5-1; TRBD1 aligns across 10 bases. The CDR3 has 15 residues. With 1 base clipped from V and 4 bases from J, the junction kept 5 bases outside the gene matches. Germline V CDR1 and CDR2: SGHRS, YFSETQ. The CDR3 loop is CASSLNMGQGYEQYF. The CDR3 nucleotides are TGCGCCAGCAGCTTGAATATGGGACAGGGGTACGAGCAGTACTTC.

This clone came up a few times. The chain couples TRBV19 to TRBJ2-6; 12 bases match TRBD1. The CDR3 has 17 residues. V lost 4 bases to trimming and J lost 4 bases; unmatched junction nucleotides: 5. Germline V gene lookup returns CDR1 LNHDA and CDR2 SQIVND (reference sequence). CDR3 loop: CASSSRDRGPGANVLTF. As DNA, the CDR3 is TGTGCCAGTAGTAGCCGGGACAGGGGGCCGGGGGCCAACGTCCTGACTTTC.

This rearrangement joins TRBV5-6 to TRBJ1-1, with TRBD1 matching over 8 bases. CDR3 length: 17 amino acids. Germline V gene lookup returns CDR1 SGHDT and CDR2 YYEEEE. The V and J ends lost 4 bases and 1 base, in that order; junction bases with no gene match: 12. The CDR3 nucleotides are TGTGCCAGCAGCCCGATTACAGGGGGACGAGGGAACACTGAAGCTTTCTTT. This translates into CASSPITGGRGNTEAFF. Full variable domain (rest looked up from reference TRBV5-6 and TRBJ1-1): DAGVTQSPTHLIKTRGQQVTLRCSPKSGHDTVSWYQQALGQGPQFIFQYYEEEERQRGNFPDRFSGHQFPNYSSELNVNALLLGDSALYLCASSPITGGRGNTEAFFGQGTRLTVV.

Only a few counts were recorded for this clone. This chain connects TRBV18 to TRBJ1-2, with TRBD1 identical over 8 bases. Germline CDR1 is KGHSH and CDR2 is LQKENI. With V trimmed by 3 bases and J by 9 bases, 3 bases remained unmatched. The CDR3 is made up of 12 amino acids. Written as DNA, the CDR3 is TGTGCCAGCTCACCGACAGGGGAAAGCTACACCTTC. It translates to CASSPTGESYTF.

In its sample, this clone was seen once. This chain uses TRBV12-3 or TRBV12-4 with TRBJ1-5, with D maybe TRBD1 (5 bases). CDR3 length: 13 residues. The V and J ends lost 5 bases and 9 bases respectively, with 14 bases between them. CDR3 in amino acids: CASSEGRGGPQHF. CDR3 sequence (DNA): TGTGCCAGCAGTGAAGGACGGGGGGGGCCCCAGCATTTT.

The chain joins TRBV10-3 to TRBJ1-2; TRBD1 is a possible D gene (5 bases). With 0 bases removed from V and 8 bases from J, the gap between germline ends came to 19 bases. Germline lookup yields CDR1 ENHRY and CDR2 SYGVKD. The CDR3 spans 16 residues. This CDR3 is CAISESSKLGLWGYTF. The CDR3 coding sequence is TGTGCCATCAGTGAGTCATCCAAGTTGGGGCTTTGGGGCTACACCTTC.

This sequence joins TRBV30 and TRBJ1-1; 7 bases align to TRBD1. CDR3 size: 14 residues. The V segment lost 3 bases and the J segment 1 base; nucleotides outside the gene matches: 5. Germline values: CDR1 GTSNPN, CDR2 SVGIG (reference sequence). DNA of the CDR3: TGTGCCTGGAGCACCGGGACAGCGAACACTGAAGCTTTCTTT. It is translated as CAWSTGTANTEAFF.

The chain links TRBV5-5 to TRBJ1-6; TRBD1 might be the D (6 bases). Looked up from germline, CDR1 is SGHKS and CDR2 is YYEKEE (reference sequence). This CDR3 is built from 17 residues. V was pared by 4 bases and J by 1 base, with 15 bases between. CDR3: CASSDGQPLSYNSPLHF. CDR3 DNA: TGTGCCAGCAGCGACGGACAGCCGCTTTCCTATAATTCACCCCTCCACTTT. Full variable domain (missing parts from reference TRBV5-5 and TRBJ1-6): DAGVTQSPTHLIKTRGQQVTLRCSPISGHKSVSWYQQVLGQGPQFIFQYYEKEERGRGNFPDRFSARQFPNYSSELNVNALLLGDSALYLCASSDGQPLSYNSPLHFGNGTRLTVT.

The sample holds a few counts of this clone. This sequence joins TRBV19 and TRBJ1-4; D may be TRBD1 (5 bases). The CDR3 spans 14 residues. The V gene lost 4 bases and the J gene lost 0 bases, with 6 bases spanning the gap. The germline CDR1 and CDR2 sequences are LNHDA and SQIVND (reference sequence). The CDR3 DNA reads TGTGCCAGTAGTACGACAGCAACTAATGAAAAACTGTTTTTT. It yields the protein CASSTTATNEKLFF. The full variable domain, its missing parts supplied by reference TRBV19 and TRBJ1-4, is DGGITQSPKYLFRKEGQNVTLSCEQNLNHDAMYWYRQDPGQGLRLIYYSQIVNDFQKGDIAEGYSVSREKKESFPLTVTSAQKNPTAFYLCASSTTATNEKLFFGSGTQLSVL.

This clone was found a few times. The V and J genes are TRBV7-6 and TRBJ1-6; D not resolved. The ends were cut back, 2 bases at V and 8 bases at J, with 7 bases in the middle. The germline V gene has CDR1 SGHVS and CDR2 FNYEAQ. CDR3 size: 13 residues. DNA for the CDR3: TGTGCCAGCAGCTTATCACGGGATTCACCCCTCCACTTT. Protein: CASSLSRDSPLHF. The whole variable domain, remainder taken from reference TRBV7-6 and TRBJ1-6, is GAGVSQSPRYKVTKRGQDVALRCDPISGHVSLYWYRQALGQGPEFLTYFNYEAQQDKSGLPNDRFSAERPEGSISTLTIQRTEQRDSAMYRCASSLSRDSPLHFGNGTRLTVT.

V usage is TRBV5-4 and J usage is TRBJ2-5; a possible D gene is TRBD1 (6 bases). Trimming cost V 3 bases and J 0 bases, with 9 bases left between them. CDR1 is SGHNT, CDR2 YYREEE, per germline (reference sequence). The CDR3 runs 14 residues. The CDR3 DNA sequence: TGTGCCAGCAGCTATGAGGGGGACCAAGAGACCCAGTACTTC. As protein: CASSYEGDQETQYF.

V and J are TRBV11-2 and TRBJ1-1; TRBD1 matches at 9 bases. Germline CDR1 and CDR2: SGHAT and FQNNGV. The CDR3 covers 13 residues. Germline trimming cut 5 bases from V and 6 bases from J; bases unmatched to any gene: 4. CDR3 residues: CASSIRTGAEAFF. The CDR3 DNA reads TGTGCCAGCAGCATCAGGACAGGGGCTGAAGCTTTCTTT.

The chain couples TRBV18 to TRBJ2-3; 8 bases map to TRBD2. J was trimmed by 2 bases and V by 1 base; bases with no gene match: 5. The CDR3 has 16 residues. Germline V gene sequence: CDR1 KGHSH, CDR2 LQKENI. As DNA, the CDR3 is TGTGCCAGCTCACCACAGTTAGCGGGGACCACAGATACGCAGTATTTT. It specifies CASSPQLAGTTDTQYF.

CDR3 sequence: CASSPPGQRNTEAFF. DNA of the CDR3: TGTGCCAGCAGTCCCCCGGGACAGAGGAACACTGAAGCTTTCTTT. The chain recombines TRBV28 with TRBJ1-1; 7 bases are a match to TRBD1. The V segment lost 5 bases and the J segment 1 base; nucleotides outside the gene matches: 7. The CDR3 totals 15 residues. In germline, CDR1 is MDHEN, CDR2 SYDVKM.

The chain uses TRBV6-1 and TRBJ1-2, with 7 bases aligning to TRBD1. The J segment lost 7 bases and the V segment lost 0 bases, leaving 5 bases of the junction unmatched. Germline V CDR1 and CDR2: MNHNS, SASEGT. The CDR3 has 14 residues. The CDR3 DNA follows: TGTGCCAGCAGTGAAGCCCCAGGGGGTATTGGCTACACCTTC. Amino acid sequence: CASSEAPGGIGYTF.

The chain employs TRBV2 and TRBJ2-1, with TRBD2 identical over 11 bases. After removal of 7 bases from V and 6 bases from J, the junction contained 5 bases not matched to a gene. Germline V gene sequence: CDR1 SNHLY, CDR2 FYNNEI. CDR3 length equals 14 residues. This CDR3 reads CASIEGLAVNEQFF. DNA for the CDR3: TGTGCCAGCATCGAGGGACTAGCGGTCAATGAGCAGTTCTTC.

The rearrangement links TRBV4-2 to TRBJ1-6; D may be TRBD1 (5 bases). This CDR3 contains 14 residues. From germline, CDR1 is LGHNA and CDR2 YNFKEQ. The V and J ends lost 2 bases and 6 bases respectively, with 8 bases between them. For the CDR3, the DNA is TGTGCCAGCAGCCAACAACAGGTTAATTCACCCCTCCACTTT. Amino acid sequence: CASSQQQVNSPLHF.